This is a list of T cell receptor beta chains from one sample in a study of molecular identifiers for immune sequencing clone quantification. In TCRdb, the PCR reads were re-called with MiXCR into one record per CDR3 protein. Of 490,000 or so distinct CDR3 sequences in the sample, 20% to 25% were seen once. Source material: naive CD8+ T cells from blood, with Jurkat cell RNA spiked in. The source of these receptors is a human donor in good health. Some libraries in this study had Jurkat cell RNA spiked in. Each CDR3 is given with its conserved first and last residue. Fields, in order: clone size, D gene, J gene, V gene, CDR3 DNA, CDR3 protein. A D gene is named only where the DNA matches it firmly. Rows give clone size only sometimes, using once, few, many, or a class for an expanded clone.

. | TRBD1 | TRBJ2-7 | TRBV6-2/TRBV6-3 | TGTGCCAGCAAAATGTTGGACAGGTTTTCCTACGGGCAGTACTTC | CASKMLDRFSYGQYF
few | . | TRBJ1-2 | TRBV12-3/TRBV12-4 | TGTGCCAGCAGCCCCTCGGAAGGCTATGGCTACACCTTC | CASSPSEGYGYTF
few | . | TRBJ1-4 | TRBV27 | TGTGCCAGCAGTCAACAGATGTCCGATGAAAAACTGTTTTTT | CASSQQMSDEKLFF
many | . | TRBJ2-3 | TRBV29-1 | TGCAGCGTTGACGGGGCAGCTAGCACAGATACGCAGTATTTT | CSVDGAASTDTQYF
many | . | TRBJ1-1 | TRBV7-6 | TGTGCCAGCAGCTTCCCATCAGGTCTGGCAGGGGATGAAGCTTTCTTT | CASSFPSGLAGDEAFF
many | TRBD2 | TRBJ2-5 | TRBV5-1 | TGCGCCAGCAGGTGGAGCGGGGGGGCCCTCCAAGAGACCCAGTACTTC | CASRWSGGALQETQYF
few | . | TRBJ2-3 | TRBV20-1 | TGCAGTGCTAGAGAAATAAGGAGCGGCACATACACAGATACGCAGTATTTT | CSAREIRSGTYTDTQYF
many | . | TRBJ2-1 | TRBV30 | TGTGCCTGGGATGAGGGCAATGAGCAGTTCTTC | CAWDEGNEQFF
. | . | TRBJ2-7 | TRBV2 | TGTGCCAGCAGAGCTAGCGCGGGCCCCGAGCAGTACTTC | CASRASAGPEQYF
many | . | TRBJ2-3 | TRBV9 | TGTGCCAGCAGCGTGGGGAGCACAGATACGCAGTATTTT | CASSVGSTDTQYF
. | . | TRBJ2-7 | TRBV5-1 | TGCGCCAGCAGCTTGGCCGGGGTGGGTCAGAACTCCTACGAGCAGTACTTC | CASSLAGVGQNSYEQYF
few | TRBD2 | TRBJ2-2 | TRBV11-2 | TGTGCCAGCAGCTTAGACGGGATACTAGCGTACTCGAACACCGGGGAGCTGTTTTTT | CASSLDGILAYSNTGELFF
many | TRBD2 | TRBJ2-1 | TRBV6-5 | TGTGCCAGCAGTCCCGGGACTAGATATCCCTACAATGAGCAGTTCTTC | CASSPGTRYPYNEQFF
. | . | TRBJ2-3 | TRBV5-6 | TGTGCCAGCAGCACGTCGGCGACGGGAGTAGATACAGATACGCAGTATTTT | CASSTSATGVDTDTQYF
many | TRBD1 | TRBJ1-5 | TRBV20-1 | TGCAGTGCTAGACGCCCCGGGACAGGGGGCCCCAATCAGCCCCAGCATTTT | CSARRPGTGGPNQPQHF
many | TRBD1 | TRBJ1-1 | TRBV4-2 | TGCGCCAGCAGCCATACAGGGGACACTGAAGCTTTCTTT | CASSHTGDTEAFF
many | TRBD1 | TRBJ1-4 | TRBV30 | TGTGCCTGGAGTCCAGGGGGGACCGATGAAAAACTGTTTTTT | CAWSPGGTDEKLFF
. | . | TRBJ1-2 | TRBV7-9 | TGTGCCAGCAGCCCAGGGGACGCCTACTATGGCTACACCTTC | CASSPGDAYYGYTF
few | . | TRBJ2-7 | TRBV27 | TGTGCCAGCAGCGCGGGACGGCCGGGATCCTCCGAGCAGTACTTC | CASSAGRPGSSEQYF
. | TRBD1 | TRBJ2-7 | TRBV4-1 | TGCGCCAGCAGCTTTCGACAGGGTTCCTACGAGCAGTACTTC | CASSFRQGSYEQYF
many | . | TRBJ2-7 | TRBV2 | TGTGCCAGCCTTATGAAAACCAAGCTCTCCTACGAGCAGTACTTC | CASLMKTKLSYEQYF
. | TRBD1 | TRBJ1-1 | TRBV6-2/TRBV6-3 | TGTGCCAGCAGTTCGACAGGGGGTCACTGCACTGAAGCTTTCTTT | CASSSTGGHCTEAFF
many | . | TRBJ2-7 | TRBV6-2/TRBV6-3 | TGTGCCAGCAGTTACTCGAACCAGCACGAGCAGTACTTC | CASSYSNQHEQYF
many | TRBD2 | TRBJ2-3 | TRBV7-2 | TGTGCCAGCAGCGTTCCTAGCGGGGTTGACACAGATACGCAGTATTTT | CASSVPSGVDTDTQYF
. | . | TRBJ1-5 | TRBV4-1 | TGCGCCAGCAGCCAAAATGGACAGTTTAGCAATCAGCCCCAGCATTTT | CASSQNGQFSNQPQHF
few | TRBD2 | TRBJ2-7 | TRBV5-6 | TGTGCCAGCAGCGACGGACTAGCGGATTTCTACGAGCAGTACTTC | CASSDGLADFYEQYF
many | TRBD2 | TRBJ2-5 | TRBV27 | TGTGCCAGCAGTTCAGGACTAGCGGGGGCACAAGAGACCCAGTACTTC | CASSSGLAGAQETQYF
few | . | TRBJ2-7 | TRBV10-2 | TGCGCCAGCAGTGAGCCCCCCTTCCCGACAGCCGATCCCTACGAGCAGTACTTC | CASSEPPFPTADPYEQYF
. | TRBD2 | TRBJ2-3 | TRBV6-5 | TGTGCCAGCAGTTACGGAGCGGGGGGGCGGAGCACAGATACGCAGTATTTT | CASSYGAGGRSTDTQYF
few | TRBD2 | TRBJ2-1 | TRBV2 | TGTGCCAGCAGTGAGGAGACTAGCGGGAGTCGGGATGAGCAGTTCTTC | CASSEETSGSRDEQFF
many | . | TRBJ2-3 | TRBV7-9 | TGTGCCAGCAGCCCTAGCCCGGGAAGCACAGATACGCAGTATTTT | CASSPSPGSTDTQYF